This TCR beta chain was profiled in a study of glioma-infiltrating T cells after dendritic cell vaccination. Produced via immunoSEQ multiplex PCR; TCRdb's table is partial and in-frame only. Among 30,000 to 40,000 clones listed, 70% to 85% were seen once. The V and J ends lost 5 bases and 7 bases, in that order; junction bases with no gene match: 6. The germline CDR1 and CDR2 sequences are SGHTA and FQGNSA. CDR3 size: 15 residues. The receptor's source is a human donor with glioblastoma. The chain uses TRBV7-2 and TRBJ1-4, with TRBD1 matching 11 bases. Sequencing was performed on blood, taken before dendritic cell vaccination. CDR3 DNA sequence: TGTGCCAGCAGCCCCCGGACAGGGGGCGCTGAAAAACTGTTTTTT. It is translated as CASSPRTGGAEKLFF.